What follows are 30 T cell receptor beta chains derived from one specimen sequenced in a study of persistence of HIV-infected CD4 T cells. The libraries were made with immunoSEQ version 4 in survey mode. Clones were read by immunoSEQ multiplex PCR, and TCRdb kept only the in-frame ones, dropping some. The table records some 37,000 clones, approximately 78% of them present only once. These receptors are not linked to any known antigen. Overlapping HIV-1 Gag 15-mer peptides at approximately 0.96 ug per peptide per mL were used. Memory cells lacking CD40L and CD69 with high CD45RO were sorted. The sample in question was cultured CD4+ T cells from PBMCs, obtained from a patient who received antiretroviral therapy. The receptors were sampled from an adult with HIV. The donor label of this sample is uncertain.

The chain employs TRBV5-1 and TRBJ1-5; 10 bases align to TRBD1. Germline values: CDR1 SGHRS, CDR2 YFSETQ. The V gene end was trimmed by 4 bases and the J gene end by 5 bases; junction bases not matched to a gene: 3. The length of the CDR3 is 14 residues. CDR3 DNA: TGCGCCAGCAGCCCGGGGACAGGGGATCAGCCCCAGCATTTT. It yields the protein CASSPGTGDQPQHF.

This clone was counted only a few times. The gene calls are TRBV2 and TRBJ1-5; unclear D gene. This CDR3 is built from 14 residues. CDR1 is SNHLY, CDR2 FYNNEI, per germline. Deletions cut 3 bases from V and 2 bases from J, with 8 bases between. The CDR3 bases are TGTGCCAGCAGTGACGACGGCGGCAATCAGCCCCAGCATTTT. It specifies CASSDDGGNQPQHF. Looking up the rest from reference TRBV2 and TRBJ1-5 gives the full variable domain: EPEVTQTPSHQVTQMGQEVILRCVPISNHLYFYWYRQILGQKVEFLVSFYNNEISEKSEIFDDQFSVERPDGSNFTLKIRSTKLEDSAMYFCASSDDGGNQPQHFGDGTRLSIL.

This clone was detected only once. The J gene is TRBJ2-5, the V gene TRBV4-1, with TRBD1 as a possible D gene (6 bases). V was clipped by 1 base and J by 5 bases, with 11 bases between them. Per the germline V gene, CDR1 is MGHRA and CDR2 is YSYEKL. CDR3 length: 14 residues. In nucleotides, the CDR3 is TGCGCCAGCAGCCAAGGACAGGAGAGGGAGACCCAGTACTTC. Its translation is CASSQGQERETQYF.

In DNA form, the CDR3 reads TGTGCCAGCAGCGAAGGGACAGATACGCAGTATTTT. This translates into CASSEGTDTQYF. The V gene is TRBV9, the J gene TRBJ2-3; no reliable D call. Deletions cut 3 bases from V and 3 bases from J, with 5 bases between. The CDR3 extends over 12 amino acids. Germline CDR1 and CDR2: SGDLS and YYNGEE.

The chain has TRBV19 and TRBJ2-5, with a weak D call TRBD2 (6 bases). Germline CDR1 and CDR2: LNHDA and SQIVND (reference sequence). Trimming took 3 bases from V and 4 from J, leaving 15 bases between them. The CDR3 is made up of 15 amino acids. The CDR3 sequence is CASSMGDSRGETQYF. For the CDR3, the DNA is TGTGCCAGTAGTATGGGGGACTCCCGAGGAGAGACCCAGTACTTC.

This chain joins TRBV25-1 and TRBJ1-2, with D perhaps TRBD1 (6 bases). CDR1 MGHDK and CDR2 SYGVNS come from the germline V gene. V lost 4 bases and J 5 bases, leaving 17 bases between the germline ends. The CDR3 extends over 15 amino acids. The DNA for the CDR3 is TGTGCCAGCAGTGCCGTACAGGGTCTGGGGTATGGCTACACCTTC. This translates into CASSAVQGLGYGYTF.

The rearrangement links TRBV15 to TRBJ2-7; tentatively, D is TRBD1 (5 bases). Trimming cost V 0 bases and J 6 bases, with 15 bases left between them. CDR1 and CDR2 (germline): LNHNV, YYDKDF (reference sequence). The CDR3 contains 15 residues. The CDR3 bases are TGTGCCACCAGCAGAGATGTATCAAGGGGCTCCGAGCAGTACGTC. It is translated as CATSRDVSRGSEQYV.

The rearrangement links TRBV18 to TRBJ1-1; a weak D match, TRBD1 (5 bases). The CDR3 covers 14 residues. Germline CDR1 reads KGHSH; CDR2 reads LQKENI. Trimming stripped 3 bases from V and 1 base from J, with 9 bases between. The CDR3 DNA reads as TGTGCCAGCTCACCCGGGACGGGGAACACTGAAGCTTTCTTT. Translated: CASSPGTGNTEAFF.

The chain links TRBV2 to TRBJ1-2; D gene uncertain. Per the germline V gene, CDR1 is SNHLY and CDR2 is FYNNEI. The V end lost 1 base, the J end lost 0 bases, and 6 bases lay between the germline ends. This CDR3 is 14 amino acids long. CDR3 in DNA: TGTGCCAGCAGTGAAGATACGACTAACTATGGCTACACCTTC. Amino acid sequence: CASSEDTTNYGYTF.

This clone appeared a few times. The V gene is TRBV9, the J gene TRBJ1-6; 8 bases match TRBD1. With 3 bases clipped from V and 6 bases from J, the junction kept 5 bases outside the gene matches. The CDR3 covers 15 residues. Germline CDR1 is SGDLS and CDR2 is YYNGEE. The CDR3 loop reads CASSATGVGNSPLHF. The CDR3 region has the DNA TGTGCCAGCAGCGCGACAGGGGTGGGTAATTCACCCCTCCACTTT.

The chain has TRBV19 and TRBJ2-2; the D is unclear. The V gene's germline CDR1 is LNHDA and CDR2 SQIVND (reference sequence). CDR3 length: 13 amino acids. V was shortened by 1 base and J by 6 bases, with 6 bases between the two germline ends. The CDR3 bases are TGTGCCAGTAGTATAGGCGGTCCCGGGGAGCTGTTTTTT. It specifies CASSIGGPGELFF.

The chain links TRBV30 to TRBJ2-3, with 9 positions matching TRBD2. The CDR3 totals 15 residues. J gave up 5 bases and V 5 bases, and 11 bases lay outside the gene matches. Germline lookup yields CDR1 GTSNPN and CDR2 SVGIG (reference sequence). The DNA for the CDR3 is TGTGCCTGGGACCTAGGCGGGGGGGACATAGATACGCAGTATTTT. Residues: CAWDLGGGDIDTQYF.

This clone was seen just once. The CDR3 reads CATSWAGKGTEAFF. In DNA, the CDR3 is TGTGCCACATCCTGGGCAGGGAAGGGAACTGAAGCTTTCTTT. The rearrangement links TRBV5-5 to TRBJ1-1; D is perhaps TRBD1 (5 bases). The V end was cut by 9 bases, the J end by 5 bases, with 20 bases between. Looked up from germline, CDR1 is SGHKS and CDR2 is YYEKEE (reference sequence). This CDR3 is built from 14 residues.

The J gene is TRBJ1-6, the V gene TRBV5-1, with 10 bases fitting TRBD1. The CDR3 length is 16 residues. Looked up from germline, CDR1 is SGHRS and CDR2 is YFSETQ. V lost 3 bases and J lost 8; bases outside the gene matches: 8. CDR3 protein: CASSSGQGVLYSPLHF. CDR3 nucleotide sequence: TGCGCCAGCAGCTCCGGACAGGGGGTCCTATATTCACCCCTCCACTTT.

V usage is TRBV25-1 and J usage is TRBJ1-1; D unresolved. Germline V gene lookup returns CDR1 MGHDK and CDR2 SYGVNS. Trimming stripped 5 bases from V and 3 bases from J, with 13 bases between. There are 14 residues in the CDR3. Here the CDR3 reads CASSLYGGHTEAFF. CDR3 bases: TGTGCCAGCAGTCTCTACGGTGGGCACACTGAAGCTTTCTTT.

This chain connects TRBV6-2 or TRBV6-3 to TRBJ2-3; D not certain. CDR3 length: 13 amino acids. The V gene's germline CDR1 is MNHEY and CDR2 SVGEGT. The V gene lost 6 bases and the J gene lost 4 bases, with 11 bases spanning the gap. The chain's CDR3 is CASSKDLPDTQYF. The CDR3 region has the DNA TGTGCCAGCAGCAAGGATCTACCAGATACGCAGTATTTT.

The chain is built from TRBV7-9 and TRBJ1-2, with D uncertain. There are 16 residues in the CDR3. Per germline, CDR1 SEHNR and CDR2 FQNEAQ (reference sequence). V lost 2 bases, J lost 5 bases, and 18 bases lay in between. In DNA, the CDR3 is TGTGCCAGCAGCTTAAGGGAAGACGAAGGGCGATATGGCTACACCTTC. Its translation: CASSLREDEGRYGYTF.

The J gene is TRBJ1-2, the V gene TRBV18; 9 positions match TRBD1. The CDR3 is made up of 14 amino acids. Germline trimming cut 0 bases from V and 4 bases from J; bases unmatched to any gene: 0. Germline CDR1 KGHSH, CDR2 LQKENI. The CDR3 loop is CASSPPDRGYGYTF. CDR3 DNA: TGTGCCAGCTCACCACCGGACAGGGGCTATGGCTACACCTTC.

This chain uses TRBV5-8 with TRBJ2-1, with 13 nucleotides matching TRBD2. V gave up 0 bases and J gave up 4 bases; unmatched junction bases: 1. Germline lookup yields CDR1 SGHTS and CDR2 YDEGEE. The CDR3 is made up of 16 amino acids. The CDR3 here is CASSLETSGGYNEQFF. The DNA for the CDR3 is TGTGCCAGCAGCTTGGAGACTAGCGGGGGGTACAATGAGCAGTTCTTC.

The gene calls are TRBV19 and TRBJ1-2; perhaps TRBD1 as D (6 bases). The CDR3 has 13 residues. Germline loops: CDR1 LNHDA, CDR2 SQIVND (reference sequence). Deletions cut 3 bases from V and 6 bases from J, with 11 bases between. CDR3: CASSMGAEDGYTF. CDR3 DNA: TGTGCCAGTAGTATGGGGGCAGAGGATGGCTACACCTTC.

This chain uses TRBV6-1 with TRBJ1-6; no clear D. The CDR3 extends over 15 amino acids. CDR1 MNHNS and CDR2 SASEGT come from the germline V gene. V was cut by 3 bases and J by 0 bases, with 6 bases left in between. CDR3 loop: CASSDGSSYNSPLHF. The CDR3 DNA reads as TGTGCCAGCAGTGACGGGAGCTCCTATAATTCACCCCTCCACTTT.

CDR3 sequence: CASSKGGTGVYYEQYV. For the CDR3, the DNA is TGTGCCAGCAGCAAAGGAGGGACAGGGGTGTACTACGAGCAGTACGTC. V and J are TRBV21-1 and TRBJ2-7; the table names TRBD1, a call not compared with the DNA. TRBV21-1 is labeled a pseudogene. The CDR3 is 16 residues long.

The chain carries TRBV27 and TRBJ1-1; no reliable D call. The CDR3 extends over 16 amino acids. The V end lost 4 bases, the J end lost 0 bases, and 15 bases lay between the germline ends. CDR1 and CDR2 (germline): MNHEY, SMNVEV (reference sequence). The CDR3 loop is CASSSFAGGMNTEAFF. The CDR3 DNA reads TGTGCCAGCAGTTCGTTCGCGGGAGGAATGAACACTGAAGCTTTCTTT.

This chain connects TRBV27 to TRBJ1-6, with no clear D. Looked up from germline, CDR1 is MNHEY and CDR2 is SMNVEV (reference sequence). The CDR3 runs to 14 residues. Deletions cut 1 base from V and 7 bases from J, with 8 bases between. The CDR3 coding sequence is TGTGCCAGCAGTTTATTGATAGAGAATTCACCCCTCCACTTT. Its translation: CASSLLIENSPLHF.

The chain recombines TRBV27 with TRBJ2-1, with 10 bases identical to TRBD2. V lost 3 bases to trimming and J lost 4 bases; unmatched junction nucleotides: 3. The CDR3 consists of 15 residues. CDR1 is MNHEY, CDR2 SMNVEV, per germline (reference sequence). In DNA, the CDR3 is TGTGCCAGCAGTTTCCTGGGACTAGCGTACAATGAGCAGTTCTTC. It specifies CASSFLGLAYNEQFF.

About this clone: Sequence at one end of the junction differs from germline and may be a read error. The V gene is TRBV30, the J gene TRBJ2-3; weak D call: TRBD2 (6 bases). The V gene's germline CDR1 is GTSNPN and CDR2 SVGIG (reference sequence). This CDR3 spans 14 amino acids. The CDR3, as DNA: TGTGCTTGGAATAAGGGCGGGGGCACAGATACGCAGTATTTT. Translating it yields CAWNKGGGTDTQYF.

This clone was found once. The DNA of the CDR3 is TGTGCCAGCTCCCCGGGGGCCAATCAGCCCCAGCATTTT. Its translation is CASSPGANQPQHF. The chain combines TRBV7-3 with TRBJ1-5; a possible D gene is TRBD1 (6 bases). Germline loops: CDR1 SGHTA, CDR2 FQGTGA. The V end lost 8 bases, the J end lost 3 bases, and 11 bases lay between the germline ends. The CDR3 contains 13 residues.

The chain recombines TRBV6-5 with TRBJ2-2; tentatively, D is TRBD2 (7 bases). This CDR3 region has 14 residues. V lost 7 bases and J 4 bases, leaving 13 bases between the germline ends. The germline CDR1 and CDR2 sequences are MNHEY and SVGAGI. The CDR3 loop reads CASIGGALTGELFF. The CDR3 DNA reads as TGTGCCAGCATAGGGGGGGCGCTCACCGGGGAGCTGTTTTTT.

The chain recombines TRBV10-2 with TRBJ2-4; 12 positions agree with TRBD2. CDR1 is WSHSY, CDR2 SAAADI, per germline. The CDR3 runs to 17 residues. V was pared by 3 bases and J by 0 bases, with 3 bases of the junction left unmatched. CDR3 nucleotides: TGCGCCAGCAGTGAAGGACTAGCGGGGTCAGCCAAAAACATTCAGTACTTC. As protein: CASSEGLAGSAKNIQYF.

This sequence joins TRBV5-1 and TRBJ1-2; tentative D call: TRBD1 (6 bases). V was trimmed by 0 bases and J by 4 bases, leaving 10 bases between them. The CDR3 runs 14 residues. Germline CDR1 is SGHRS and CDR2 is YFSETQ. The CDR3 nucleotides read TGCGCCAGCAGCTTGGCCCCAGGGGCCTATGGCTACACCTTC. It codes for CASSLAPGAYGYTF.